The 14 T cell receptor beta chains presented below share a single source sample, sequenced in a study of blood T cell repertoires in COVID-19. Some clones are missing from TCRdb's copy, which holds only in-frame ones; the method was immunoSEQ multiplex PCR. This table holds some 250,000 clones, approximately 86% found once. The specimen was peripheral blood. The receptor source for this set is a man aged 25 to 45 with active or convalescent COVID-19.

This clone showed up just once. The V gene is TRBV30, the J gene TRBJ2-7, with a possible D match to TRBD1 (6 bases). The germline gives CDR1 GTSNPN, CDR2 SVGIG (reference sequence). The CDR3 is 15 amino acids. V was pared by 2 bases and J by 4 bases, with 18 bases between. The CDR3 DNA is TGTGCCTGGAGTTCTCTAAACAGGGAAGGTTACGAGCAGTACTTC. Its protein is CAWSSLNREGYEQYF.

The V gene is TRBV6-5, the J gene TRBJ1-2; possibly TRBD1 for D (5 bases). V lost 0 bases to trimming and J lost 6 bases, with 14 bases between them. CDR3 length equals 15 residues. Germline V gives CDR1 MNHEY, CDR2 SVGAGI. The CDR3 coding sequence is TGTGCCAGCAGTTACTCGACTAGCGGGGGGAATGGCTACACCTTC. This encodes CASSYSTSGGNGYTF.

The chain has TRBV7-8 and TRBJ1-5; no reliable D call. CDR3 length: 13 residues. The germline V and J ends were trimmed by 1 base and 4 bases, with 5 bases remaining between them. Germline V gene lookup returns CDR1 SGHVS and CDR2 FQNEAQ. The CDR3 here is CASSLGQNQPQHF. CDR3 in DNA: TGTGCCAGCAGCTTAGGCCAGAATCAGCCCCAGCATTTT.

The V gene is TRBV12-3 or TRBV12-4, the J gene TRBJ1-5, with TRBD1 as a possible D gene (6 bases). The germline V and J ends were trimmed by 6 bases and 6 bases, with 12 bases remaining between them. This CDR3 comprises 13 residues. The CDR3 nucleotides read TGTGCCAGCAGCAACAGGGTCGTTCAGCCCCAGCATTTT. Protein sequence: CASSNRVVQPQHF.

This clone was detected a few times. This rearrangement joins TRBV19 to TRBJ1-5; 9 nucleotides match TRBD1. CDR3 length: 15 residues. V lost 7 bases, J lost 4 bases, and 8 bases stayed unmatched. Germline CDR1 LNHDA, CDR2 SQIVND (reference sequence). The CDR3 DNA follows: TGTGCCAGTAAAAATTTGGACAGGGGAAATCAGCCCCAGCATTTT. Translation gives CASKNLDRGNQPQHF.

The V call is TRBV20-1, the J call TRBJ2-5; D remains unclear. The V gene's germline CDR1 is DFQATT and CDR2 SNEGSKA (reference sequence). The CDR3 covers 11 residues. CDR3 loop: CTLGNQETQYF. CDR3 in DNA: TGCACCTTGGGCAACCAAGAGACCCAGTACTTC.

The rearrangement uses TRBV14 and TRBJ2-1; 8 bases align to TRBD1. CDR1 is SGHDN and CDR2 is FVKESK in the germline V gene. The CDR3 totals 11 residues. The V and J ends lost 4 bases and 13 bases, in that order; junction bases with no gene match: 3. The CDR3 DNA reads TGTGCCAGCAGCCTCGGACAGGGTCAGTTCTTC. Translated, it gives CASSLGQGQFF.

CDR3 protein: CASSLPASEGTDTQYF. CDR3 bases: TGTGCCAGCAGCCTACCAGCTAGCGAAGGCACAGATACGCAGTATTTT. J is TRBJ2-3 and V is TRBV7-3; perhaps TRBD2 as D (6 bases). V lost 5 bases to trimming and J lost 1 base, with 16 bases between them. The CDR3 contains 16 residues. Germline V gives CDR1 SGHTA, CDR2 FQGTGA.

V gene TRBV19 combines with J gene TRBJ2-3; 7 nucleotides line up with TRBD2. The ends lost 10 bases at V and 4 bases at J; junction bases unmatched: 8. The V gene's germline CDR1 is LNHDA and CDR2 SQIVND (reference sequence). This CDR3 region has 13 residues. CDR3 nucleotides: TGTGCCACTGGACTAGTCGCTTCAGATACGCAGTATTTT. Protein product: CATGLVASDTQYF.

CDR3 bases: TGTGCCAGCAGCTTAAATCAGAACAATGAGCAGTTCTTC. This translates into CASSLNQNNEQFF. This chain uses TRBV11-3 with TRBJ2-1; D not certain. The ends were cut back, 2 bases at V and 5 bases at J, with 7 bases in the middle. The germline V gene encodes CDR1 SGHNT and CDR2 YENEEA. The CDR3 length is 13 residues.

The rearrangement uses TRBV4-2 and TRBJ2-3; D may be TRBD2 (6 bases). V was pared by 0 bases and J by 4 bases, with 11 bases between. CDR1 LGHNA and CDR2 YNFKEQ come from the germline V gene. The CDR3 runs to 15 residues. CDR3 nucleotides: TGTGCCAGCAGCCAAGACTTGGGGGGAGCAGATACGCAGTATTTT. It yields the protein CASSQDLGGADTQYF.

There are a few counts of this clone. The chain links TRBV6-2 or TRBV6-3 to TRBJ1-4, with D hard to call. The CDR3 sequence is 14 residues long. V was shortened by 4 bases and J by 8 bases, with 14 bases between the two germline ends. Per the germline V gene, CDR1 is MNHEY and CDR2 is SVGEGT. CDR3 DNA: TGTGCCAGCAGTTCCAGTGGGAGAGTCGAAAAACTGTTTTTT. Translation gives CASSSSGRVEKLFF.

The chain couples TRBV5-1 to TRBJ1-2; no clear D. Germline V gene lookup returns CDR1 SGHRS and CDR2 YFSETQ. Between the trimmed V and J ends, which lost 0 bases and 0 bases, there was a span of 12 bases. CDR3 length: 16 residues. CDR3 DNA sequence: TGCGCCAGCAGCTTGGGCCTCCGGGAGTCTAACTATGGCTACACCTTC. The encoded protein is CASSLGLRESNYGYTF.

CDR3 sequence reads: CASSIYREDEKLFF. CDR3 in DNA: TGTGCCAGTAGTATCTATAGGGAGGATGAAAAACTGTTTTTT. This chain connects TRBV19 to TRBJ1-4; D remains ambiguous. V was trimmed by 3 bases and J by 6 bases, leaving 11 bases between them. Germline V gene lookup returns CDR1 LNHDA and CDR2 SQIVND (reference sequence). This CDR3 region has 14 residues.